This paragraph covers one TCR beta chain sequence. Its antigen is as yet unknown. V lost 5 bases and J lost 5; bases outside the gene matches: 3. CDR1 and CDR2 (germline): SGHRS, YFSETQ. The CDR3 runs 14 residues. This sample was included in a study of vaccination and CD4 T cells after COVID-19. Across the study: Investigators stimulated cells with overlapping spike peptides drawn from SARS-CoV-2, HCoV-NL63, HCoV-OC43 and HCoV-229E.

As to treatment: approximately 10-day PBMC culture with coronavirus spike peptide pools or control peptides (ViraFEST assay). Sequencing of cultured CD4+ T cell DNA used the Oncomine TCR Beta short-read assay. TCRdb passed the PCR reads through MiXCR, listing each CDR3 protein once. The sample has about 19,000 distinct CDR3 sequences, roughly 50% seen once. The rearrangement joins TRBV5-1 to TRBJ2-5; 13 positions match TRBD2. Here the sequenced sample was CD4+ T cells from blood, cultured in vitro, taken before SARS-CoV-2 vaccination. This sequence was found in a human donor who had recovered from COVID-19. The CDR3 DNA follows: TGCGCCAGCAGTCCGACTAGCGGGAGGGAGACCCAGTACTTC. It specifies CASSPTSGRETQYF.